One and the same sample provided the 21 T cell receptor beta chains below, sequenced in a study of Ad26.COV2.S vaccination and SARS-CoV-2 variants. Treatment specified: roughly 20 received Ad26.COV2.S at low or high dose, single or two shots; several received placebo; per-sample allocation not given. The investigators took samples on day 63 after the first vaccine or placebo injection. The table came from immunoSEQ multiplex PCR; TCRdb's copy has only in-frame clones and leaves some out. The sample comprises fewer than 500,000 clones, about 88% of which are singletons, and about 2.7% rests with the top ten. The starting material was peripheral blood, obtained in a trial of Ad26.COV2.S vaccine versus placebo. The receptors derive from a person aged 18-60 years who received the Ad26.COV2.S COVID-19 vaccine or a placebo.

The chain uses TRBV7-2 and TRBJ2-1, with a tentative D call TRBD2 (6 bases). With 6 bases removed from V and 15 bases from J, the gap between germline ends came to 24 bases. Looked up from germline, CDR1 is SGHTA and CDR2 is FQGNSA. This CDR3 contains 14 residues. The CDR3 coding sequence is TGTGCCAGCAGTCCACCCCCCCCGGGACTCCTCTTGTTCTTC. It codes for CASSPPPPGLLLFF.

This chain links TRBV11-2 with TRBJ2-7; D remains unclear. Per germline, CDR1 SGHAT and CDR2 FQNNGV. Trimming took 1 base from V and 10 from J, leaving 17 bases between them. The CDR3 loop spans 14 amino acids. CDR3 in amino acids: CASSLGGVPFGQYV. The CDR3 DNA reads TGTGCCAGCAGCTTAGGTGGAGTCCCCTTCGGTCAGTACGTC.

Only a few counts were recorded for this clone. J is TRBJ2-2 and V is TRBV19; no firm D call. CDR1 LNHDA and CDR2 SQIVND come from the germline V gene (reference sequence). The V gene lost 2 bases and the J gene lost 0 bases, with 10 bases spanning the gap. The CDR3 is 16 amino acids. The CDR3 protein is CASSIPRATNTGELFF. Here the CDR3 DNA reads TGTGCCAGTAGTATACCCCGGGCCACGAACACCGGGGAGCTGTTTTTT.

J is TRBJ2-1 and V is TRBV19; 7 bases align to TRBD2. With V trimmed by 9 bases and J by 3 bases, 8 bases remained unmatched. CDR1 is LNHDA and CDR2 is SQIVND in the germline V gene (reference sequence). There are 14 residues in the CDR3. The CDR3 loop is CASGASGDYNEQFF. The CDR3 nucleotides read TGTGCCAGCGGTGCTAGCGGAGACTACAATGAGCAGTTCTTC. Combining the CDR3 with reference TRBV19 and TRBJ2-1 gives the whole variable domain DGGITQSPKYLFRKEGQNVTLSCEQNLNHDAMYWYRQDPGQGLRLIYYSQIVNDFQKGDIAEGYSVSREKKESFPLTVTSAQKNPTAFYLCASGASGDYNEQFFGPGTRLTVL.

Worth noting for this clone: A junction boundary mismatches the germline segment, possibly from a read error. The V call is TRBV19, the J call TRBJ2-2; a possible D gene is TRBD1 (5 bases). The CDR3 is 15 residues long. From germline, CDR1 is LNHDA and CDR2 SQIVND (reference sequence). CDR3 coding DNA: TGTGCCAGTAGTATAGTGGCAGGGAACGCCGGGGAGCTGTTTTTT. It encodes CASSIVAGNAGELFF.

This chain connects TRBV19 to TRBJ1-1; D gene unclear. This CDR3 comprises 13 residues. The ends were cut back, 5 bases at V and 1 base at J, with 8 bases in the middle. The germline V gene has CDR1 LNHDA and CDR2 SQIVND (reference sequence). CDR3 sequence: CASSEGPNTEAFF. The CDR3 bases are TGTGCCAGTAGTGAAGGCCCGAACACTGAAGCTTTCTTT.

V usage is TRBV2 and J usage is TRBJ2-2; TRBD1 aligns across 9 bases. Germline V gives CDR1 SNHLY, CDR2 FYNNEI. This CDR3 contains 15 residues. J lost 5 bases, V lost 6 bases, and 7 bases had no gene match. Here the CDR3 reads CASRGTGFETGELFF. CDR3 DNA: TGTGCCAGCAGAGGGACAGGGTTTGAAACCGGGGAGCTGTTTTTT.

This chain connects TRBV10-3 to TRBJ2-1; D is possibly TRBD1 (5 bases). V lost 3 bases and J 2 bases, leaving 14 bases between the germline ends. Germline values: CDR1 ENHRY, CDR2 SYGVKD. The length of the CDR3 is 16 residues. The CDR3 loop is CAISERGLGPYNEQFF. Written as DNA, the CDR3 is TGTGCCATCAGTGAAAGGGGCCTTGGACCCTACAATGAGCAGTTCTTC.

The rearrangement joins TRBV7-2 to TRBJ1-2; 9 bases are a match to TRBD1. The junction had 6 bases not matched to a gene; V was cut back by 4 bases and J by 3 bases. Germline V lookup: CDR1 SGHTA, CDR2 FQGNSA. The CDR3 runs to 15 residues. CDR3 sequence reads: CASSSTGGIDYGYTF. The DNA for the CDR3 is TGTGCCAGCAGCTCGACAGGGGGTATCGACTATGGCTACACCTTC.

The chain recombines TRBV19 with TRBJ2-2; TRBD1 is a possible D gene (6 bases). V lost 8 bases, J lost 1 base, and 17 bases lay in between. Germline values: CDR1 LNHDA, CDR2 SQIVND (reference sequence). There are 16 residues in the CDR3. CDR3 nucleotides: TGTGCCAGTGGATTAAGACAGGCGATGAACACCGGGGAGCTGTTTTTT. This encodes CASGLRQAMNTGELFF.

V gene TRBV10-2 combines with J gene TRBJ2-1; TRBD2 might be the D (6 bases). Trimming removed 1 base from V and 4 bases from J, with 8 bases in between. From germline, CDR1 is WSHSY and CDR2 SAAADI. The CDR3 spans 14 residues. This CDR3 is CASSELAEYNEQFF. In nucleotides, the CDR3 is TGCGCCAGCAGTGAGTTAGCGGAATACAATGAGCAGTTCTTC.

The J gene is TRBJ1-2, the V gene TRBV7-9; D is undetermined. V was clipped by 10 bases and J by 6 bases, with 15 bases between them. CDR3 length: 12 amino acids. Germline CDR1 SEHNR, CDR2 FQNEAQ (reference sequence). In DNA form, the CDR3 reads TGTGCCACACAGAGCTCAAGGGATGGCTACACCTTC. Protein: CATQSSRDGYTF.

This clone is a singleton in its sample. The V gene is TRBV29-1, the J gene TRBJ1-2; 10 nucleotides agree with TRBD1. The V gene's germline CDR1 is SQVTM and CDR2 ANQGSEA. Trimming cost V 7 bases and J 4 bases; bases outside gene matches: 9. This CDR3 contains 14 residues. CDR3 DNA sequence: TGCAGCGGAGAAGACAGGGGGCGCGGCTATGGCTACACCTTC. The encoded protein is CSGEDRGRGYGYTF.

In this sample, this clone turned up once. This chain uses TRBV9 with TRBJ1-4; tentative D call: TRBD1 (6 bases). Trimming shortened V by 3 bases and J by 6 bases, and 15 bases separated the two germline ends. The CDR3 has 15 amino acids. In germline, CDR1 is SGDLS, CDR2 YYNGEE. In DNA form, the CDR3 reads TGTGCCAGCAGCGCAACAGGGTATAGGGATGAAAAACTGTTTTTT. It specifies CASSATGYRDEKLFF.

CDR3 loop: CASSDERTALVAKNIQYF. In nucleotides, the CDR3 is TGTGCCAGCAGTGACGAGCGAACAGCCCTCGTCGCCAAAAACATTCAGTACTTC. The chain couples TRBV6-4 to TRBJ2-4, with D unresolved. Looked up from germline, CDR1 is MRHNA and CDR2 is SNTAGT. V shed 2 bases and J shed 1 base, with 18 bases lying between them. The CDR3 runs to 18 residues.

The chain combines TRBV19 with TRBJ1-6; D is undetermined. Trimming took 3 bases from V and 8 from J, leaving 14 bases between them. The CDR3 extends over 15 amino acids. The V gene's germline CDR1 is LNHDA and CDR2 SQIVND (reference sequence). The CDR3 region is CASSIRELLDSPLHF. CDR3 sequence (DNA): TGTGCCAGTAGTATCCGAGAGCTACTAGATTCACCCCTCCACTTT. The full variable domain, rest sourced from reference TRBV19 and TRBJ1-6, is DGGITQSPKYLFRKEGQNVTLSCEQNLNHDAMYWYRQDPGQGLRLIYYSQIVNDFQKGDIAEGYSVSREKKESFPLTVTSAQKNPTAFYLCASSIRELLDSPLHFGNGTRLTVT.

V gene TRBV4-1 combines with J gene TRBJ2-3; maybe TRBD1 (6 bases). Per the germline V gene, CDR1 is MGHRA and CDR2 is YSYEKL. Trimming shortened V by 2 bases and J by 0 bases, and 12 bases separated the two germline ends. This CDR3 has 16 residues. The CDR3 region is CASSQPSRGSTDTQYF. The CDR3 DNA reads as TGCGCCAGCAGCCAACCGTCCAGGGGTAGCACAGATACGCAGTATTTT.

This clone is a singleton in its sample. The chain carries TRBV6-5 and TRBJ2-5; D call uncertain. Deletions cut 4 bases from V and 4 bases from J, with 10 bases between. Germline-derived CDR1 and CDR2 are MNHEY and SVGAGI. The CDR3 contains 13 residues. The CDR3 sequence: CASSSVYGETQYF. The DNA of the CDR3 is TGTGCCAGCAGTTCTGTGTACGGAGAGACCCAGTACTTC.

In nucleotides, the CDR3 is TGCGCCAGCAGCCAAGAGAGCCGCAGGAGTGTTCTGAACACTGAAGCTTTCTTT. This codes for CASSQESRRSVLNTEAFF. The J gene is TRBJ1-1, the V gene TRBV4-1; D is undetermined. Deletions cut 0 bases from V and 0 bases from J, with 17 bases between. Germline CDR1 is MGHRA and CDR2 is YSYEKL. This CDR3 is built from 18 residues.

This clone was observed a few times. CDR3 region: CASSSRQTNTGELFF. DNA for the CDR3: TGTGCCAGCAGCTCCCGACAGACGAACACCGGGGAGCTGTTTTTT. The chain joins TRBV5-4 to TRBJ2-2; TRBD1 might be the D (5 bases). This CDR3 comprises 15 residues. From germline, CDR1 is SGHNT and CDR2 YYREEE (reference sequence). Trimming pared 3 bases from V and 0 bases from J, leaving 9 bases between. The variable domain in full, with the rest retrieved from reference TRBV5-4 and TRBJ2-2, is ETGVTQSPTHLIKTRGQQVTLRCSSQSGHNTVSWYQQALGQGPQFIFQYYREEENGRGNFPPRFSGLQFPNYSSELNVNALELDDSALYLCASSSRQTNTGELFFGEGSRLTVL.

V is TRBV30 and J is TRBJ2-7, with D perhaps matching TRBD2 (6 bases). Germline CDR1 and CDR2: GTSNPN and SVGIG (reference sequence). There are 13 residues in the CDR3. CDR3 residues: CGSLGGNFDEQYV. The CDR3 DNA follows: TGTGGGAGCCTTGGGGGGAACTTTGACGAGCAGTACGTC.